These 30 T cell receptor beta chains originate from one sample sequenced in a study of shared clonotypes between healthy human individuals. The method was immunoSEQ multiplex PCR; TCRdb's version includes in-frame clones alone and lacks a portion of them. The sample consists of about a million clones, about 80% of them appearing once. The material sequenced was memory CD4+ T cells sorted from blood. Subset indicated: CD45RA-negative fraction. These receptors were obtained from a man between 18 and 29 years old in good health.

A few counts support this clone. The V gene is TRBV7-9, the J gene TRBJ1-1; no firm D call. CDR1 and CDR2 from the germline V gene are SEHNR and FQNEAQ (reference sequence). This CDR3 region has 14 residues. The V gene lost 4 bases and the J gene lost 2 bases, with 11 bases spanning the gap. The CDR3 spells CASSSYRGNTEAFF. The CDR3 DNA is TGTGCCAGCAGCTCCTACCGGGGAAACACTGAAGCTTTCTTT.

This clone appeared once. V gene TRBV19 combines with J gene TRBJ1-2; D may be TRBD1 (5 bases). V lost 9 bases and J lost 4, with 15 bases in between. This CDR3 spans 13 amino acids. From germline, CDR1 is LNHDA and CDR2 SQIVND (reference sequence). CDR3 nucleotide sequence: TGTGCCAGGCGGGACTCCTCCTCCTATGGCTACACCTTC. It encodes CARRDSSSYGYTF.

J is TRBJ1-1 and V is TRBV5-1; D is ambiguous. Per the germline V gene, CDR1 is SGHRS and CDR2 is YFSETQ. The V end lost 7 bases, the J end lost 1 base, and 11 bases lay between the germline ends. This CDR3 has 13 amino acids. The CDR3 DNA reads TGCGCCAGCGTACCCGACGGGAACACTGAAGCTTTCTTT. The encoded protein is CASVPDGNTEAFF.

CDR3 bases: TGTGCCAGCAGCCAAGGAAGTAGAAACAATGAGCAGTTCTTC. It encodes CASSQGSRNNEQFF. The chain links TRBV14 to TRBJ2-1; D gene uncertain. The CDR3 has 14 residues. Looked up from germline, CDR1 is SGHDN and CDR2 is FVKESK. Trimming removed 1 base at V and 5 bases at J, with 9 bases between. The full variable domain, rest sourced from reference TRBV14 and TRBJ2-1, is EAGVTQFPSHSVIEKGQTVTLRCDPISGHDNLYWYRRVMGKEIKFLLHFVKESKQDESGMPNNRFLAERTGGTYSTLKVQPAELEDSGVYFCASSQGSRNNEQFFGPGTRLTVL.

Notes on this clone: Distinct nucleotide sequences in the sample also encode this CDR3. The CDR3 region has the DNA TGCGCCAGCAGCTTACAGGGAAACACTGAAGCTTTCTTT. Encoded protein: CASSLQGNTEAFF. This chain uses TRBV5-1 with TRBJ1-1, with D possibly TRBD1 on 6 matching bases. The CDR3 is 13 amino acids. V was cut by 2 bases and J by 2 bases, with 7 bases left in between. The V gene's germline CDR1 is SGHRS and CDR2 YFSETQ.

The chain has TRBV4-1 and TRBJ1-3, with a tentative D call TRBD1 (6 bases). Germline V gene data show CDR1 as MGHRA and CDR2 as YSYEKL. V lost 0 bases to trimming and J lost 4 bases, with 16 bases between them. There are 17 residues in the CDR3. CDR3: CASSQEATGTPGNTIYF. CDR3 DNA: TGCGCCAGCAGCCAAGAGGCTACCGGGACACCCGGAAACACCATATATTTT.

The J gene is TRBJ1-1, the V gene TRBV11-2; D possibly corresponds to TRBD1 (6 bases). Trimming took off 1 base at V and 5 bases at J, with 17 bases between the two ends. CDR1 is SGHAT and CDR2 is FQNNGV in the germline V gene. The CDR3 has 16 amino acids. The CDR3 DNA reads TGTGCCAGCAGCTTAGTCCTTCGGGGGCTGGGGACTGAAGCTTTCTTT. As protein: CASSLVLRGLGTEAFF. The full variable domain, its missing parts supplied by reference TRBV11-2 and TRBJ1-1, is EAGVAQSPRYKIIEKRQSVAFWCNPISGHATLYWYQQILGQGPKLLIQFQNNGVVDDSQLPKDRFSAERLKGVDSTLKIQPAKLEDSAVYLCASSLVLRGLGTEAFFGQGTRLTVV.

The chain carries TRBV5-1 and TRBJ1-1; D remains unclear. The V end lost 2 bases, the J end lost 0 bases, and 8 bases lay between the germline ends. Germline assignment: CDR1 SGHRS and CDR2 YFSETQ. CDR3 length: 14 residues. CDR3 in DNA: TGCGCCAGCAGCTTACGACCGATGAACACTGAAGCTTTCTTT. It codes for CASSLRPMNTEAFF.

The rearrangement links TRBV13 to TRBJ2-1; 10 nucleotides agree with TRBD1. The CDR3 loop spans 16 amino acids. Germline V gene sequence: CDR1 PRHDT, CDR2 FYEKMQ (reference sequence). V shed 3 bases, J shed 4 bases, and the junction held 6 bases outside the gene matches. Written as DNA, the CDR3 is TGTGCCAGCAGCTTCGGGACAGGGGCGGAATACAATGAGCAGTTCTTC. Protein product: CASSFGTGAEYNEQFF.

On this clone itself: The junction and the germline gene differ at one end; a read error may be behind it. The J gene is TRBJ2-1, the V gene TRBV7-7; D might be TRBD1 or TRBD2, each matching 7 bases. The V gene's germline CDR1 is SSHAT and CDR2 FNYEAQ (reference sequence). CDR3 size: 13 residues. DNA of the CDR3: TGTGCTAGCAGTAGACAGGGAGGGAATGAGCAGTTCTTC. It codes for CASSRQGGNEQFF.

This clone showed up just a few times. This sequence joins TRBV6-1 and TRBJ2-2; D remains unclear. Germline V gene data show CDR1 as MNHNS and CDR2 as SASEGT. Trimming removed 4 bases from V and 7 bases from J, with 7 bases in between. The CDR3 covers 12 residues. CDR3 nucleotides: TGTGCCAGCAGTGGGGTGGGCGGGGAGCTGTTTTTT. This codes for CASSGVGGELFF.

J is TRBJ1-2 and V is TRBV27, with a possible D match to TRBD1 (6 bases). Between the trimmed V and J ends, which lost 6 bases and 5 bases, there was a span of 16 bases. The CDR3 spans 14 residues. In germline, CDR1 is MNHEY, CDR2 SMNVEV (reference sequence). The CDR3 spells CASRGAGAGYGYTF. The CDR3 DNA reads TGTGCCAGCAGAGGGGCGGGGGCTGGATATGGCTACACCTTC.

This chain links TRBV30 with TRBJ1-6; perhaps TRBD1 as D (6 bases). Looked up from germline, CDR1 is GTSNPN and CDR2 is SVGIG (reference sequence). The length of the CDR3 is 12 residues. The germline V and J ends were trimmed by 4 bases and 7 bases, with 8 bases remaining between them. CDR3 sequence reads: CAWTGTNSPLHF. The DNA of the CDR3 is TGTGCCTGGACAGGGACAAATTCACCCCTCCACTTT.

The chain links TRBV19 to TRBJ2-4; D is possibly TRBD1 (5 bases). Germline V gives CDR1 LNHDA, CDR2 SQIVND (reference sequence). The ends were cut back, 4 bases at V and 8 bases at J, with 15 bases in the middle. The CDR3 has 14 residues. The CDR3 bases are TGTGCCAGTAGTAGGAAGGGTGGGGCGGACATTCAGTACTTC. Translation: CASSRKGGADIQYF.

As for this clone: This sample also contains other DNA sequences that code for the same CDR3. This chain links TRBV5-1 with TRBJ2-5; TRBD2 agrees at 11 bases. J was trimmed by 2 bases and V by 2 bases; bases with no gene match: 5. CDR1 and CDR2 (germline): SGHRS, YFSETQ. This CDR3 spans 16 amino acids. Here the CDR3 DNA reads TGCGCCAGCAGCTTAGGGGGACTAGCGGTACAAGAGACCCAGTACTTC. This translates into CASSLGGLAVQETQYF.

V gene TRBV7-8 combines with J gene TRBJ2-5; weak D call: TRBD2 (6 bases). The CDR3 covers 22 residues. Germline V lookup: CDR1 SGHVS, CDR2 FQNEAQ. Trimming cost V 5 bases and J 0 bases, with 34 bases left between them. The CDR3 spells CASSPWQGRKTRVGDHQETQYF. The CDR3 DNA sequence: TGTGCCAGCAGCCCATGGCAGGGAAGAAAGACTAGGGTTGGGGACCACCAAGAGACCCAGTACTTC.

CDR3 loop: CASSRTSKGELFF. For the CDR3, the DNA is TGTGCCAGCAGCCGGACTTCAAAAGGGGAGCTGTTTTTT. The V call is TRBV28, the J call TRBJ2-2; the D gene is possibly TRBD2 (5 bases). V gave up 6 bases and J gave up 8 bases, with 13 bases separating them. The length of the CDR3 is 13 residues. Germline CDR1 is MDHEN and CDR2 is SYDVKM.

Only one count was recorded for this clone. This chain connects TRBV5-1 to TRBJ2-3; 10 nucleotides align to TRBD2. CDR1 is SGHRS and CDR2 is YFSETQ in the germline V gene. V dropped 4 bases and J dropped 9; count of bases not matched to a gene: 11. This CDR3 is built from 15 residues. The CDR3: CASSPRERGGRTQYF. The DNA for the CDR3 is TGCGCCAGCAGCCCCAGGGAGCGGGGGGGCAGGACGCAGTATTTT.

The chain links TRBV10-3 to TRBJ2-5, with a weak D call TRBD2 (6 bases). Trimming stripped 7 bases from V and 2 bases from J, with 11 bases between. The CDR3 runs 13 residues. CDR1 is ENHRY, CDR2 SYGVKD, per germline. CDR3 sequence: CAINSAGQETQYF. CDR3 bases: TGTGCCATCAATTCGGCGGGACAAGAGACCCAGTACTTC.

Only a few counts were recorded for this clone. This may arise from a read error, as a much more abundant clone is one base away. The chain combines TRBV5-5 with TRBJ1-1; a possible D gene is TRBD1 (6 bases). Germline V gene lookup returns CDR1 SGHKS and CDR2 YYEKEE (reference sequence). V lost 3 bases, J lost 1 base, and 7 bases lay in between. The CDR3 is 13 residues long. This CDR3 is CASSWGQNTEAFF. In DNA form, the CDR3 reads TGTGCCAGCAGCTGGGGACAGAACACTGAAGCTTTCTTT.

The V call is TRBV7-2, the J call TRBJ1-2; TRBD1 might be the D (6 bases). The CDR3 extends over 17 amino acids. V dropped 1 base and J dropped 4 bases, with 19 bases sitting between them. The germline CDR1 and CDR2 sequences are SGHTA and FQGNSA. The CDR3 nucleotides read TGTGCCAGCAGCTTAGAGGCCAACAGGGTTAGCATCTATGGCTACACCTTC. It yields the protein CASSLEANRVSIYGYTF.

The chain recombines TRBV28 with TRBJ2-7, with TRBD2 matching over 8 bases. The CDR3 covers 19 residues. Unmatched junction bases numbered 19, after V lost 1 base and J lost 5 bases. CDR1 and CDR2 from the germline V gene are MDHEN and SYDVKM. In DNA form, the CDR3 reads TGTGCCAGCAGTTTATATCCCCGAGAGGGGACTAGGTTTATGGACGAGCAGTACTTC. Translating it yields CASSLYPREGTRFMDEQYF.

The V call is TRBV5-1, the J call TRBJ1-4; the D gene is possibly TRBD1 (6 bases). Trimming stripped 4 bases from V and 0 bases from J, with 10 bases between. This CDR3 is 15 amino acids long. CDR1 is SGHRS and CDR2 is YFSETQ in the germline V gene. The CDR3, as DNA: TGCGCCAGCAGCCCCCGGACAGCAACTAATGAAAAACTGTTTTTT. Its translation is CASSPRTATNEKLFF. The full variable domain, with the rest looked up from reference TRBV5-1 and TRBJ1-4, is KAGVTQTPRYLIKTRGQQVTLSCSPISGHRSVSWYQQTPGQGLQFLFEYFSETQRNKGNFPGRFSGRQFSNSRSEMNVSTLELGDSALYLCASSPRTATNEKLFFGSGTQLSVL.

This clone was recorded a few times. CDR3 bases: TGCGCCAGCAGTGCCGGGACTAGCGGGGGACCAGGGGATACGCAGTATTTT. It encodes CASSAGTSGGPGDTQYF. V is TRBV10-1 and J is TRBJ2-3; TRBD2 aligns across 14 bases. V lost 4 bases to trimming and J lost 6 bases; unmatched junction nucleotides: 9. The CDR3 has 17 residues. The V gene's germline CDR1 is WNHNN and CDR2 SYGVQD (reference sequence).

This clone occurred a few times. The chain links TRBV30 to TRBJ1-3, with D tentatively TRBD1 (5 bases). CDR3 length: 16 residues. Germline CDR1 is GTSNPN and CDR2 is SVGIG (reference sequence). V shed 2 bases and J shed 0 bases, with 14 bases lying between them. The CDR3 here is CAWSQVLGGSGNTIYF. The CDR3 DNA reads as TGTGCCTGGAGTCAAGTCCTCGGGGGCTCTGGAAACACCATATATTTT.

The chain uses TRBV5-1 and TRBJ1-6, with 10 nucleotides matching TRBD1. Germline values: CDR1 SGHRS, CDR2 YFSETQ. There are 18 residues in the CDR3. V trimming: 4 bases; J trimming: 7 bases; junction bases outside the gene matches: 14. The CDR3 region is CASSQHGQGVVINSPLHF. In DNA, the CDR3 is TGCGCCAGCAGCCAACACGGACAGGGGGTGGTGATCAATTCACCCCTCCACTTT.

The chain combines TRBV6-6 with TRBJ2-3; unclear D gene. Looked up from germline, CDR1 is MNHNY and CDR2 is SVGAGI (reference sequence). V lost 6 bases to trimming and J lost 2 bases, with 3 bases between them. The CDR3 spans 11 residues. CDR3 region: CASRTTDTQYF. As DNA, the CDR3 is TGTGCCAGCAGGACCACAGATACGCAGTATTTT.

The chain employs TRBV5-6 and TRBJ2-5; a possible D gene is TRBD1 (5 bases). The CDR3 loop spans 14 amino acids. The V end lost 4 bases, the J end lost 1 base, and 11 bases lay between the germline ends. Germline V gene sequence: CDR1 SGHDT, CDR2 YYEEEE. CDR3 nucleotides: TGTGCCAGCAGCCGGGTCCAGGGCCAAGAGACCCAGTACTTC. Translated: CASSRVQGQETQYF.

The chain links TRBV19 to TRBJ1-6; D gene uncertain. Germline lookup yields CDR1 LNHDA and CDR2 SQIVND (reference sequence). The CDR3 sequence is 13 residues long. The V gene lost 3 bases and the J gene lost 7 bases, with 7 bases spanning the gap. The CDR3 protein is CASSMGGNSPLHF. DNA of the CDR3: TGTGCCAGTAGTATGGGAGGGAATTCACCCCTCCACTTT.

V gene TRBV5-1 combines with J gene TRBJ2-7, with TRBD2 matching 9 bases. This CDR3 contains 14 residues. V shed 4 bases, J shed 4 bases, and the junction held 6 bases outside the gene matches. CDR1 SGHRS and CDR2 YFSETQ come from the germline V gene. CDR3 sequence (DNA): TGCGCCAGCAGCATTAGCGGGAGCAGTTACGAGCAGTACTTC. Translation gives CASSISGSSYEQYF.